This TCR beta chain is drawn from a study of T-cell memory formation after mild COVID-19. This clonotype was counted a few times. MiXCR, run by TCRdb on the 5' RACE reads, gives a single entry per CDR3 protein. The sample includes roughly 480,000 distinct CDR3 sequences, roughly 25% of them seen just once. V lost 5 bases and J 0 bases, leaving 10 bases between the germline ends. The CDR3 totals 14 residues. This sequence joins TRBV12-3 or TRBV12-4 and TRBJ1-1; a weak D match, TRBD1 (6 bases). This TCR came from an adult woman who had mild COVID-19 (a few samples of this study predate the infection). Cell type and time point are not known. The material sequenced was PBMCs or a T cell subset sorted from them (not recorded which). CDR3 loop: CASSQTGMNTEAFF. CDR3 nucleotides: TGTGCCAGCAGTCAAACAGGGATGAACACTGAAGCTTTCTTT.